This T cell receptor (beta chain) was profiled in a study of blood T cell repertoires in COVID-19. TCRdb's copy holds only in-frame clones and misses some; the assay was immunoSEQ multiplex PCR. Here the sample spans some 400,000 clones, roughly nine tenths being singletons. The TCR comes from a woman aged 35 to 49 who had been exposed to COVID-19. Sequences were obtained from PBMCs or T cells enriched from blood (not recorded which).

Written as DNA, the CDR3 is TGTGCCAGCAGGCCTCGTGGTGGAGAGTCCTATGGCTACACCTTC. It translates to CASRPRGGESYGYTF. The chain has TRBV6-5 and TRBJ1-2; no clear D gene. There are 15 residues in the CDR3. Per the germline V gene, CDR1 is MNHEY and CDR2 is SVGAGI. V was shortened by 6 bases and J by 4 bases, with 18 bases between the two germline ends.